The 9 T cell receptor beta chains below come from one sample, sequenced in a study of neurological immune-mediated disorders. A single record per CDR3 protein comes from TCRdb applying MiXCR to the 5' RACE reads. The repertoire holds roughly 60,000 distinct CDR3 sequences, with about an eighth as singletons. Sequences were obtained from PBMCs. The receptor set was obtained from a man aged 60-69 years in good health.

This clonotype occurred many times. This chain connects TRBV28 to TRBJ1-5; D gene ambiguous. The V end was cut by 3 bases, the J end by 2 bases, with 5 bases between. Germline V gene data show CDR1 as MDHEN and CDR2 as SYDVKM. The CDR3 has 13 residues. CDR3 loop: CASSFFGNQPQHF. DNA for the CDR3: TGTGCCAGCAGTTTCTTTGGCAATCAGCCCCAGCATTTT.

This clonotype was seen at least ten times. The chain joins TRBV7-8 to TRBJ1-1; 7 positions match TRBD1. The CDR3 consists of 15 residues. The V segment lost 3 bases and the J segment 1 base; nucleotides outside the gene matches: 5. Per the germline V gene, CDR1 is SGHVS and CDR2 is FQNEAQ. CDR3 coding DNA: TGTGCCAGCAGCTTTTGGGCAGGGGGGAACACTGAAGCTTTCTTT. Its translation is CASSFWAGGNTEAFF. Full variable domain (remainder filled in from reference TRBV7-8 and TRBJ1-1): GAGVSQSPRYKVAKRGQDVALRCDPISGHVSLFWYQQALGQGPEFLTYFQNEAQLDKSGLPSDRFFAERPEGSVSTLKIQRTQQEDSAVYLCASSFWAGGNTEAFFGQGTRLTVV.

This clonotype was counted ten times or more. This chain joins TRBV7-9 and TRBJ2-5, with a possible D match to TRBD2 (6 bases). This CDR3 is 14 amino acids long. V was pared by 5 bases and J by 3 bases, with 13 bases between. Germline V gene lookup returns CDR1 SEHNR and CDR2 FQNEAQ (reference sequence). The CDR3 is CASSKHGGEETQYF. The DNA of the CDR3 is TGTGCCAGCAGCAAACACGGCGGGGAAGAGACCCAGTACTTC.

This chain links TRBV6-5 with TRBJ1-2; tentative D call: TRBD1 (5 bases). Germline CDR1 MNHEY, CDR2 SVGAGI. V was cut by 4 bases and J by 0 bases, with 15 bases left in between. The CDR3 is 16 residues long. DNA of the CDR3: TGTGCCAGCAGTTCCATGCCTCCGGGACCTAACTATGGCTACACCTTC. Residues: CASSSMPPGPNYGYTF.

The sample holds a few counts of this clonotype. The chain couples TRBV20-1 to TRBJ2-7; D remains ambiguous. V gave up 7 bases and J gave up 1 base, with 8 bases separating them. Germline CDR1 is DFQATT and CDR2 is SNEGSKA (reference sequence). The length of the CDR3 is 11 residues. The CDR3 bases are TGCAGTGTAGGCCCTTCCTACGAGCAGTACTTC. This encodes CSVGPSYEQYF.

In this sample, this clonotype turned up many times. This sequence joins TRBV29-1 and TRBJ2-1; 11 nucleotides agree with TRBD1. Trimming took 7 bases from V and 6 from J; bases not matched to a gene: 5. Per germline, CDR1 SQVTM and CDR2 ANQGSEA. The CDR3 is 13 residues long. The CDR3 nucleotides are TGCAGCGCGAGGACAGGGGGCGGCAATGAGCAGTTCTTC. Its translation: CSARTGGGNEQFF.

This clonotype appeared many times. The chain is built from TRBV12-3 or TRBV12-4 and TRBJ1-6; unclear D gene. The ends were cut back, 5 bases at V and 0 bases at J, with 20 bases in the middle. This CDR3 region has 19 residues. CDR3 DNA: TGTGCCAGCAGTCCTCCCTCGGACGGGGTTAGCTCCTATAATTCACCCCTCCACTTT. It is translated as CASSPPSDGVSSYNSPLHF.

At least ten counts were recorded for this clonotype. This chain connects TRBV7-3 to TRBJ2-2; no clear D gene. The germline V gene encodes CDR1 SGHTA and CDR2 FQGTGA. The ends were cut back, 3 bases at V and 7 bases at J, with 9 bases in the middle. The CDR3 length is 13 residues. The CDR3 here is CASSLDLSGELFF. The CDR3 region has the DNA TGTGCCAGCAGCTTGGACCTGAGCGGGGAGCTGTTTTTT.

The sample holds many counts of this clonotype. The V and J genes are TRBV5-6 and TRBJ1-1; a weak D match, TRBD1 (6 bases). The ends were cut back, 0 bases at V and 10 bases at J, with 10 bases in the middle. CDR3 length: 12 residues. Germline V gene data show CDR1 as SGHDT and CDR2 as YYEEEE. CDR3: CASSLGGAGAFF. The CDR3 DNA reads TGTGCCAGCAGCTTGGGGGGGGCCGGAGCTTTCTTT.